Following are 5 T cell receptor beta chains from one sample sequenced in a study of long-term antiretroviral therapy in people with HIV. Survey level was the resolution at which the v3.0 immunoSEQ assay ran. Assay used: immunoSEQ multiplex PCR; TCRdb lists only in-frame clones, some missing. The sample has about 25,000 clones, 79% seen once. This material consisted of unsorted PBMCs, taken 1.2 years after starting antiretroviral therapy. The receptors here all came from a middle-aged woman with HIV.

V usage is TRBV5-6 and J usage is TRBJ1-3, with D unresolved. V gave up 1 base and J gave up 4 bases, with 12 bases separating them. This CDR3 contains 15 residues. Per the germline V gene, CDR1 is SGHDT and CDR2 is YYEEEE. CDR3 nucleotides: TGTGCCAGCAGCTTGCGTCCCGGTGGGGGAAACACCATATATTTT. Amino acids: CASSLRPGGGNTIYF.

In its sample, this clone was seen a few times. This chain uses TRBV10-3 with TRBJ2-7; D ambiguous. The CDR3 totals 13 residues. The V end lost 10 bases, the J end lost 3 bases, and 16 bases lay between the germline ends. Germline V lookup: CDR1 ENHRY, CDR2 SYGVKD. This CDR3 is CATEVPGVYEQYF. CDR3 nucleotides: TGTGCCACAGAGGTACCTGGGGTCTACGAGCAGTACTTC.

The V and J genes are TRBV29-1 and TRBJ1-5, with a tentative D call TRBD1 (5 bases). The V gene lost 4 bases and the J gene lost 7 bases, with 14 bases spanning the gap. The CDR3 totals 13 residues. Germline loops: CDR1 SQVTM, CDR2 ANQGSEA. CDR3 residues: CSVATERGQPQHF. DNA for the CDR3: TGCAGCGTTGCGACAGAACGCGGACAGCCCCAGCATTTT.

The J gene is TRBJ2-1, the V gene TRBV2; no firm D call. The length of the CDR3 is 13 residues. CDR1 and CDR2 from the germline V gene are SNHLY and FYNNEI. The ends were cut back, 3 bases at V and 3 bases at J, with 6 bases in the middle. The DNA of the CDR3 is TGTGCCAGCAGTGACGATTACTACAATGAGCAGTTCTTC. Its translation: CASSDDYYNEQFF.

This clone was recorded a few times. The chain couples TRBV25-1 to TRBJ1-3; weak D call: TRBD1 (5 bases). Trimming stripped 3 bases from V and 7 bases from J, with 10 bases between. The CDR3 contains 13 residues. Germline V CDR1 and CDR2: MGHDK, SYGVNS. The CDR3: CASSDNWGNTIYF. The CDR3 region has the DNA TGTGCCAGCAGTGACAATTGGGGGAACACCATATATTTT.